A single sample is the source of the 24 T cell receptor beta chains below, sequenced in a study of OX40 agonist ivuxolimab in advanced cancers. Sequencing used immunoSEQ multiplex PCR; TCRdb keeps in-frame clones, though not all of them. The table shows roughly 71,000 clones, with 88% occurring only once. The starting material was CD4+ or CD8+ T cells sorted from blood, obtained in a trial of the OX40 agonist ivuxolimab. The receptor source for this set is an adult with an advanced solid tumor such as melanoma, head and neck, liver or kidney cancer.

This chain joins TRBV5-1 and TRBJ2-1, with D uncertain. The germline gives CDR1 SGHRS, CDR2 YFSETQ. V lost 0 bases and J 6 bases, leaving 7 bases between the germline ends. There are 13 residues in the CDR3. Here the CDR3 DNA reads TGCGCCAGCAGCTTGGGCGTCAGCAATGAGCAGTTCTTC. This encodes CASSLGVSNEQFF. The whole variable domain, remainder taken from reference TRBV5-1 and TRBJ2-1, is KAGVTQTPRYLIKTRGQQVTLSCSPISGHRSVSWYQQTPGQGLQFLFEYFSETQRNKGNFPGRFSGRQFSNSRSEMNVSTLELGDSALYLCASSLGVSNEQFFGPGTRLTVL.

This clone was counted once. The chain joins TRBV14 to TRBJ1-3; D is uncertain. This CDR3 contains 14 residues. Trimming shortened V by 6 bases and J by 0 bases, and 9 bases separated the two germline ends. Germline assignment: CDR1 SGHDN and CDR2 FVKESK. The CDR3 DNA follows: TGTGCCAGCAGTAAGGGCCTCTCTGGAAACACCATATATTTT. Translation: CASSKGLSGNTIYF.

The CDR3 sequence: CASRRDSIINTEAFF. CDR3 sequence (DNA): TGCGCCAGTAGGAGGGACAGCATAATCAACACTGAAGCTTTCTTT. The chain has TRBV5-1 and TRBJ1-1, with 7 bases that match TRBD1. V was clipped by 8 bases and J by 2 bases; unmatched bases: 12. The CDR3 is made up of 15 amino acids. CDR1 is SGHRS and CDR2 is YFSETQ in the germline V gene.

The chain is built from TRBV11-2 and TRBJ2-3, with a tentative D call TRBD1 (6 bases). The V gene lost 5 bases and the J gene lost 2 bases, with 17 bases spanning the gap. From germline, CDR1 is SGHAT and CDR2 FQNNGV. The CDR3 sequence is 16 residues long. For the CDR3, the DNA is TGTGCCAGCAGCCCGACAGGCGATTTTATCACAGATACGCAGTATTTT. Translating gives CASSPTGDFITDTQYF.

The chain carries TRBV18 and TRBJ2-3, with TRBD1 matching 7 bases. V lost 2 bases to trimming and J lost 5 bases; unmatched junction nucleotides: 10. The length of the CDR3 is 16 residues. Per germline, CDR1 KGHSH and CDR2 LQKENI. CDR3 sequence (DNA): TGTGCCAGCTCACCAAGTTCGAGACAGGGTGGAGATACGCAGTATTTT. The encoded protein is CASSPSSRQGGDTQYF. Looking up the rest from reference TRBV18 and TRBJ2-3 gives the full variable domain: NAGVMQNPRHLVRRRGQEARLRCSPMKGHSHVYWYRQLPEEGLKFMVYLQKENIIDESGMPKERFSAEFPKEGPSILRIQQVVRGDSAAYFCASSPSSRQGGDTQYFGPGTRLTVL.

This clone was observed a handful of times. J is TRBJ2-5 and V is TRBV30; 10 bases match TRBD1. Germline CDR1 is GTSNPN and CDR2 is SVGIG (reference sequence). V shed 1 base, J shed 5 bases, and the junction held 4 bases outside the gene matches. The CDR3 is 14 residues long. In nucleotides, the CDR3 is TGTGCCTGGAGTGGGGACAGGGGAGTGGAGACCCAGTACTTC. Encoded protein: CAWSGDRGVETQYF.

CDR3 coding DNA: TGTGCCAGCAGCTTAAGGACAGGGGCGGACGGGGAGCTGTTTTTT. This encodes CASSLRTGADGELFF. The chain is built from TRBV7-2 and TRBJ2-2, with 9 bases fitting TRBD1. Unmatched junction bases numbered 5, after V lost 2 bases and J lost 7 bases. The CDR3 sequence is 15 residues long. Germline V gives CDR1 SGHTA, CDR2 FQGNSA.

The chain couples TRBV30 to TRBJ2-3, with D unresolved. CDR3 size: 12 residues. The germline V gene has CDR1 GTSNPN and CDR2 SVGIG (reference sequence). Trimming removed 5 bases at V and 6 bases at J, with 12 bases between. The CDR3 DNA sequence: TGTGCCTGGTCAGCAGCGTTTGATACGCAGTATTTT. Translated: CAWSAAFDTQYF.

The V call is TRBV9, the J call TRBJ1-3, with D perhaps TRBD1 (5 bases). The germline V gene has CDR1 SGDLS and CDR2 YYNGEE. The germline V and J ends were trimmed by 0 bases and 0 bases, with 13 bases remaining between them. This CDR3 spans 17 amino acids. CDR3 DNA sequence: TGTGCCAGCAGCGTAGGACCAGGGACGTACTCTGGAAACACCATATATTTT. Translation: CASSVGPGTYSGNTIYF.

The chain couples TRBV18 to TRBJ2-7; a weak D match, TRBD1 (6 bases). Germline CDR1 KGHSH, CDR2 LQKENI. Trimming took 0 bases from V and 7 from J, leaving 16 bases between them. The CDR3 extends over 15 amino acids. The CDR3 nucleotides are TGTGCCAGCTCACCACCGGAGGACAGATTGGTAGAGCAGTACTTC. It encodes CASSPPEDRLVEQYF.

The chain carries TRBV27 and TRBJ1-2; D is unresolved. Germline CDR1 and CDR2: MNHEY and SMNVEV (reference sequence). With 4 bases removed from V and 4 bases from J, the gap between germline ends came to 19 bases. CDR3 length equals 16 residues. The CDR3 sequence is CASSSSLGPPTYGYTF. Here the CDR3 DNA reads TGTGCCAGCAGTTCCTCCCTCGGCCCCCCGACCTATGGCTACACCTTC.

The chain carries TRBV4-3 and TRBJ2-5, with 8 bases that match TRBD1. Trimming cost V 2 bases and J 4 bases; bases outside gene matches: 6. The length of the CDR3 is 15 residues. CDR1 LGHNA and CDR2 YSLEER come from the germline V gene. CDR3 sequence reads: CASSQRRGLSETQYF. CDR3 DNA: TGCGCCAGCAGCCAACGCAGGGGGCTATCAGAGACCCAGTACTTC.

This sequence joins TRBV6-5 and TRBJ2-7; D not resolved. Germline V gene data show CDR1 as MNHEY and CDR2 as SVGAGI. The CDR3 has 11 amino acids. Trimming removed 5 bases from V and 3 bases from J, with 5 bases in between. The CDR3 sequence is CASSGLYEQYF. The CDR3 DNA sequence: TGTGCCAGCAGTGGGCTCTACGAGCAGTACTTC.

Regarding this clone: The sample holds other DNA sequences that translate to the same CDR3. This rearrangement joins TRBV7-8 to TRBJ2-1, with 12 bases identical to TRBD2. Germline CDR1 and CDR2: SGHVS and FQNEAQ. V gave up 1 base and J gave up 5 bases; unmatched junction bases: 0. The CDR3 consists of 15 residues. In nucleotides, the CDR3 is TGTGCCAGCAGCTTAGGACTAGCGGGGGACAATGAGCAGTTCTTC. Translating gives CASSLGLAGDNEQFF.

The rearrangement uses TRBV2 and TRBJ2-7; D might be TRBD2 (6 bases). This CDR3 has 12 residues. The V end lost 5 bases, the J end lost 1 base, and 6 bases lay between the germline ends. From germline, CDR1 is SNHLY and CDR2 FYNNEI. The CDR3 nucleotides are TGTGCCAGCAGTCGGGAGTCCTACGAGCAGTACTTC. Translation gives CASSRESYEQYF.

The J gene is TRBJ1-6, the V gene TRBV18, with 8 bases identical to TRBD1. The CDR3 runs 16 residues. Germline V gives CDR1 KGHSH, CDR2 LQKENI. Trimming took 4 bases from V and 2 from J; bases not matched to a gene: 4. The CDR3 DNA follows: TGTGCCAGCTCACAGGACAGGGTGACCTATAATTCACCCCTCCACTTT. Protein product: CASSQDRVTYNSPLHF. Based on the CDR3 plus reference TRBV18 and TRBJ1-6, the full variable domain is NAGVMQNPRHLVRRRGQEARLRCSPMKGHSHVYWYRQLPEEGLKFMVYLQKENIIDESGMPKERFSAEFPKEGPSILRIQQVVRGDSAAYFCASSQDRVTYNSPLHFGNGTRLTVT.

This clone was seen just once. The CDR3 protein is CASNRENYEQYF. The CDR3 coding sequence is TGTGCCAGCAATCGGGAAAACTACGAGCAGTACTTC. This rearrangement joins TRBV28 to TRBJ2-7; tentative D call: TRBD2 (5 bases). This CDR3 has 12 amino acids. Germline-derived CDR1 and CDR2 are MDHEN and SYDVKM. Trimming shortened V by 7 bases and J by 3 bases, and 10 bases separated the two germline ends.

This rearrangement joins TRBV5-1 to TRBJ2-1, with D possibly matching TRBD2 (5 bases). Trimming pared 0 bases from V and 7 bases from J, leaving 17 bases between. This CDR3 has 16 residues. The germline V gene has CDR1 SGHRS and CDR2 YFSETQ. The CDR3 sequence: CASSLAWWELKNEQFF. Here the CDR3 DNA reads TGCGCCAGCAGCTTGGCCTGGTGGGAGCTAAAGAATGAGCAGTTCTTC. Full variable domain (missing parts from reference TRBV5-1 and TRBJ2-1): KAGVTQTPRYLIKTRGQQVTLSCSPISGHRSVSWYQQTPGQGLQFLFEYFSETQRNKGNFPGRFSGRQFSNSRSEMNVSTLELGDSALYLCASSLAWWELKNEQFFGPGTRLTVL.

The chain is built from TRBV14 and TRBJ1-4; D possibly corresponds to TRBD1 (5 bases). Germline CDR1 is SGHDN and CDR2 is FVKESK. With 6 bases removed from V and 0 bases from J, the gap between germline ends came to 17 bases. This CDR3 comprises 17 residues. CDR3 sequence (DNA): TGTGCCAGCAGTCTTAATAAGGGGACCTCAACTAATGAAAAACTGTTTTTT. Its protein is CASSLNKGTSTNEKLFF.

The chain couples TRBV18 to TRBJ1-2, with 8 bases fitting TRBD1. V was clipped by 2 bases and J by 7 bases; unmatched bases: 6. This CDR3 is built from 14 residues. Germline V gene lookup returns CDR1 KGHSH and CDR2 LQKENI. The CDR3: CASSPARTGIGYTF. CDR3 bases: TGTGCCAGCTCACCAGCCCGGACAGGGATTGGCTACACCTTC.

The V gene is TRBV7-2, the J gene TRBJ2-5, with TRBD2 as a possible D gene (5 bases). Germline assignment: CDR1 SGHTA and CDR2 FQGNSA. This CDR3 has 13 residues. Trimming stripped 4 bases from V and 4 bases from J, with 10 bases between. In DNA form, the CDR3 reads TGTGCCAGCAGCTCTCAACGGGGAGAGACCCAGTACTTC. Its translation: CASSSQRGETQYF.

The V call is TRBV6-1, the J call TRBJ2-7, with D uncertain. CDR1 and CDR2 (germline): MNHNS, SASEGT. V was clipped by 0 bases and J by 6 bases, with 6 bases between them. The CDR3 is 12 amino acids. DNA of the CDR3: TGTGCCAGCAGTGAAGCGCCCGGCGAGCAGTACTTC. Translating gives CASSEAPGEQYF.

V usage is TRBV18 and J usage is TRBJ1-4, with a weak D call TRBD1 (5 bases). V was clipped by 1 base and J by 8 bases, with 8 bases between them. CDR1 is KGHSH, CDR2 LQKENI, per germline. There are 13 residues in the CDR3. In DNA form, the CDR3 reads TGTGCCAGCTCACCACTAGGGGTGGAAAAACTGTTTTTT. Translated, it gives CASSPLGVEKLFF.

The genes are TRBV11-3 and TRBJ2-3, with D unclear. The CDR3 loop spans 12 amino acids. The V end lost 4 bases, the J end lost 3 bases, and 5 bases lay between the germline ends. Germline assignment: CDR1 SGHNT and CDR2 YENEEA. CDR3 sequence: CASSSTTDTQYF. CDR3 DNA sequence: TGTGCCAGCAGCTCCACTACAGATACGCAGTATTTT.